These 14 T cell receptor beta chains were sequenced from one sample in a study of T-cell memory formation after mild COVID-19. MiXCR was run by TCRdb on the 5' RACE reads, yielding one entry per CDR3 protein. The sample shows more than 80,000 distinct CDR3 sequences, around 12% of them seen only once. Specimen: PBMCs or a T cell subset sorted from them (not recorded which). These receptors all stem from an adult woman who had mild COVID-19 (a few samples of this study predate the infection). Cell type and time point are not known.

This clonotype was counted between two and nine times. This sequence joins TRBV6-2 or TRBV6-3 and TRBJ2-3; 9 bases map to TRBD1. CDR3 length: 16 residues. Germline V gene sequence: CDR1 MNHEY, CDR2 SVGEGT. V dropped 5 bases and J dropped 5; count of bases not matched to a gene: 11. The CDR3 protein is CASSIWFTGGEDTQYF. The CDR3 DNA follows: TGTGCCAGCAGTATTTGGTTTACAGGGGGCGAAGATACGCAGTATTTT.

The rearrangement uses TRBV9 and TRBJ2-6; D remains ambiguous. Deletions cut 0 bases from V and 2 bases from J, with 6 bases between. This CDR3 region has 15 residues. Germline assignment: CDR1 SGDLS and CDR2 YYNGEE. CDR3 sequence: CASSVAVAGANVLTF. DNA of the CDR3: TGTGCCAGCAGCGTAGCAGTAGCTGGGGCCAACGTCCTGACTTTC.

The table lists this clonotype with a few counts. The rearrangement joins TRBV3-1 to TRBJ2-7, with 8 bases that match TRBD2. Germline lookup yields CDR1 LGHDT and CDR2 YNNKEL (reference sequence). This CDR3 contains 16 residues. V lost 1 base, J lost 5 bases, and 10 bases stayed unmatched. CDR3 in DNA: TGTGCCAGCAGCCAAGTTCTTTGGCGGGGGGAAAACGAGCAGTACTTC. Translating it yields CASSQVLWRGENEQYF.

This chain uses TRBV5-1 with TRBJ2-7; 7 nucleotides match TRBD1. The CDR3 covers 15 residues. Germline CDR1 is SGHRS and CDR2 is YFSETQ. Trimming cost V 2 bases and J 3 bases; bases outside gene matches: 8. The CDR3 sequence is CASSFIPGQNYEQYF. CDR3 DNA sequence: TGCGCCAGCAGCTTTATTCCGGGACAGAACTACGAGCAGTACTTC.

The CDR3 loop is CASSLISRNEQFF. For the CDR3, the DNA is TGTGCCAGCAGCTTAATATCCCGCAATGAGCAGTTCTTC. The genes are TRBV7-6 and TRBJ2-1, with no clear D. CDR1 is SGHVS, CDR2 FNYEAQ, per germline. V was trimmed by 2 bases and J by 6 bases, leaving 8 bases between them. This CDR3 has 13 residues.

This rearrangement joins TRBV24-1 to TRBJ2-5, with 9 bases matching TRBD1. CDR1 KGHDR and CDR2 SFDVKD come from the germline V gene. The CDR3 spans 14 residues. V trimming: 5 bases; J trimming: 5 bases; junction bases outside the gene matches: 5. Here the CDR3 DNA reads TGTGCCACCAGTGGAACAGGGGGCTGGGAGACCCAGTACTTC. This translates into CATSGTGGWETQYF.

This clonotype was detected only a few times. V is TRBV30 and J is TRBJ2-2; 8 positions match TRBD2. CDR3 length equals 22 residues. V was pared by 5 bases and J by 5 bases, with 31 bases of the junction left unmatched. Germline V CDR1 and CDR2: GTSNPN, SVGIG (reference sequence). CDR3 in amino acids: CAWDPSTGGGSISHFYTGELFF. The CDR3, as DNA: TGTGCCTGGGACCCCTCCACCGGCGGGGGGAGTATATCACACTTTTATACCGGGGAGCTGTTTTTT.

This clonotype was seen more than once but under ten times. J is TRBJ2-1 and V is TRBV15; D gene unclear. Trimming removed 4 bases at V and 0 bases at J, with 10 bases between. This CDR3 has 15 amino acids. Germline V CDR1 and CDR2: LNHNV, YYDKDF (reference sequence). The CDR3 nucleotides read TGTGCCACCAGCACAAATCCAAGCTCCTACAATGAGCAGTTCTTC. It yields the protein CATSTNPSSYNEQFF.

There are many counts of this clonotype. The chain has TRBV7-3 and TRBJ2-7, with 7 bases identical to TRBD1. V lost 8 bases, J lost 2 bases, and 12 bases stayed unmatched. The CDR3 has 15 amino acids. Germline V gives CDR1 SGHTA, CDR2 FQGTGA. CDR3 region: CASATSPGQTYEQYF. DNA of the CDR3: TGTGCCAGCGCTACCTCCCCGGGACAGACCTACGAGCAGTACTTC.

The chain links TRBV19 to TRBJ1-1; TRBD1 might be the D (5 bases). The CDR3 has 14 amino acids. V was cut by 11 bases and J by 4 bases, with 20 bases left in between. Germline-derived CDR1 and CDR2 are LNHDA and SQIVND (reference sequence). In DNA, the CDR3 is TGTGCCCCCCCCGCAGTGGGGCTGAGCACTGAAGCTTTCTTT. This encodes CAPPAVGLSTEAFF.

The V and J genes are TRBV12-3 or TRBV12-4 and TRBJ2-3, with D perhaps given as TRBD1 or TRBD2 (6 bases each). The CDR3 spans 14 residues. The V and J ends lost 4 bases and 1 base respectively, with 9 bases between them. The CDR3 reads CASSSGAGTDTQYF. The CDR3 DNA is TGTGCCAGCAGTTCGGGGGCCGGCACAGATACGCAGTATTTT.

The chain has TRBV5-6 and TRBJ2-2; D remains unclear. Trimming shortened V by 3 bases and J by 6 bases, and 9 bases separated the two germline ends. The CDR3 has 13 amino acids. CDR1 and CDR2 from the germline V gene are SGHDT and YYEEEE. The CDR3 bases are TGTGCCAGCAGCTCGGCCCCCGCCGGGGAGCTGTTTTTT. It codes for CASSSAPAGELFF.

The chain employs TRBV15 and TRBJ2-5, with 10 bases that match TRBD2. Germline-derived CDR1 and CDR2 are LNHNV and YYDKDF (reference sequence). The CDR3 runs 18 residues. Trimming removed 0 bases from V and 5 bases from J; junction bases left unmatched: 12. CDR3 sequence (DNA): TGTGCCACCAGCAGAGATTTTAGCCTAGCGGGGGATCGCGAGACCCAGTACTTC. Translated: CATSRDFSLAGDRETQYF.

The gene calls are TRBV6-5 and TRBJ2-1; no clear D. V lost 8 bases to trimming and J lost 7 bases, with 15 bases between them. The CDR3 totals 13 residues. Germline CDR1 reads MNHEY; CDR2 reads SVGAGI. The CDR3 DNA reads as TGTGCCAGCCGCTCCGGGTTCGTGAATGAGCAGTTCTTC. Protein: CASRSGFVNEQFF.